What follows are 2 T cell receptor beta chains derived from one specimen sequenced in a study of blood T cell repertoires in COVID-19. Profiling relied on immunoSEQ multiplex PCR, and the TCRdb table lists in-frame clones only, not all of them. This table holds approximately 200,000 clones, over 80% found once. The material sequenced was PBMCs or T cells enriched from blood (not recorded which). These receptors came from a woman between 25 and 40 years old who had been exposed to COVID-19.

The J gene is TRBJ2-2, the V gene TRBV5-5; 7 bases fit TRBD1. The V segment lost 1 base and the J segment 4 bases; nucleotides outside the gene matches: 7. The CDR3 runs 16 residues. Germline loops: CDR1 SGHKS, CDR2 YYEKEE (reference sequence). The CDR3 spells CASSLMLGGSTGELFF. DNA for the CDR3: TGTGCCAGCAGCTTGATGTTAGGGGGCAGCACCGGGGAGCTGTTTTTT.

The CDR3 DNA reads as TGTGCCAGCAGTCGGTGGGGCAGGAACACAGATACGCAGTATTTT. Translation: CASSRWGRNTDTQYF. The chain couples TRBV27 to TRBJ2-3; a weak D match, TRBD1 (5 bases). Germline CDR1 is MNHEY and CDR2 is SMNVEV (reference sequence). The CDR3 length is 15 residues. V was clipped by 5 bases and J by 2 bases, with 14 bases between them.